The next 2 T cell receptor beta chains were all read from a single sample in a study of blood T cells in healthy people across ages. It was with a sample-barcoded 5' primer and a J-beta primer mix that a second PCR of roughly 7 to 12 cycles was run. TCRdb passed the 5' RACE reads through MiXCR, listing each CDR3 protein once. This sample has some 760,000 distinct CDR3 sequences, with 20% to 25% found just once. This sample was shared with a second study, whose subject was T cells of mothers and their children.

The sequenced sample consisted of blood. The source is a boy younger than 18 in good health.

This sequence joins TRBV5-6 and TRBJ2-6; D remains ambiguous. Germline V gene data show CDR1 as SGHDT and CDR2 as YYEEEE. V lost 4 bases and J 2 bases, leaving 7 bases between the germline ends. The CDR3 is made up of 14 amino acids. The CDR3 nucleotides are TGTGCCAGCAGCCATGAGGCTGGGGCCAACGTCCTGACTTTC. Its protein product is CASSHEAGANVLTF.

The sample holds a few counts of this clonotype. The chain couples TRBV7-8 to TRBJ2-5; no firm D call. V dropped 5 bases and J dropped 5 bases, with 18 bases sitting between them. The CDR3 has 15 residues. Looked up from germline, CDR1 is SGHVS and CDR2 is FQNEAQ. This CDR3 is CASSPIPSIRETQYF. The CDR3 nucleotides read TGTGCCAGCAGCCCTATACCGAGCATTCGGGAGACCCAGTACTTC.